Presented here are 2 T cell receptor beta chains from one specimen sequenced in a study of T cells in Graves' hyperthyroidism and ophthalmopathy. Amplification of TCR beta CDR3 regions was performed using RNA transcripts as template. A set of HTBI primers served as the primers for a first-round RT-PCR of the TCR CDR3. TCRdb reprocessed the multiplex PCR reads via MiXCR and lists one record per CDR3 protein. The sample lists under 400,000 distinct CDR3 sequences; approximately 22% were seen once. The sequencing sample was made of blood. The receptors were gathered from a woman between 50 and 59 years old with Graves' hyperthyroidism.

This clonotype has ten or more counts. CDR3 protein: CASRSDSENIQYF. CDR3 DNA sequence: TGTGCCAGCAGATCTGACTCCGAAAACATTCAGTACTTC. V is TRBV12-3 or TRBV12-4 and J is TRBJ2-4; no firm D call. The CDR3 consists of 13 residues. Between the trimmed V and J ends, which lost 6 bases and 5 bases, there was a span of 11 bases.

This clonotype occurred many times. The chain recombines TRBV10-3 with TRBJ2-5, with D tentatively TRBD2 (6 bases). Germline V lookup: CDR1 ENHRY, CDR2 SYGVKD. The ends were cut back, 8 bases at V and 4 bases at J, with 11 bases in the middle. This CDR3 comprises 12 residues. The CDR3 spells CAIWDGRETQYF. CDR3 nucleotide sequence: TGTGCCATCTGGGACGGGAGAGAGACCCAGTACTTC.